This TCR beta chain was recovered during a study of T cells in Graves' hyperthyroidism and ophthalmopathy. In its sample, this clonotype was seen a few times. Its specificity is unknown. Study-level points and caveats: Stable hyperthyroidism and ophthalmopathy were separated using 13 V-J signatures. Most expanded thyroid clonotypes above 0.001 also appeared in blood.

Ophthalmopathy patients showed a Clinical Activity Score of at least 3, NOSPECS grade of at least 4 and duration under 3 months. Orbital computed tomography, thyroid ultrasound, serum thyroxine and TRAb, and clinical symptoms together informed the diagnoses. Template material for amplifying TCR beta CDR3 regions consisted of RNA transcripts. HTBI primers were the set used in a first-round RT-PCR of the TCR CDR3. TCRdb passed the multiplex PCR reads through MiXCR, listing each CDR3 protein once. This table holds around 600,000 distinct CDR3 sequences, roughly 15% found once. The sequence came from a woman aged 45-60 years with Graves' ophthalmopathy. The sequenced material came from blood.

CDR3 residues: CSAYRASYGYTF. The CDR3 DNA follows: TGCAGTGCTTACCGGGCCAGCTATGGCTACACCTTC. This sequence joins TRBV20-1 and TRBJ1-2; D call uncertain. This CDR3 has 12 residues. Germline-derived CDR1 and CDR2 are DFQATT and SNEGSKA (reference sequence). Trimming took 5 bases from V and 4 from J, leaving 11 bases between them.